These 10 T cell receptor beta chains came from one sample sequenced in a study of T cell responses to AZD1222 COVID-19 vaccine. Repertoires were generated with immunoSEQ multiplex PCR, while TCRdb's copy carries only in-frame clones and drops some. The sample includes around 90,000 clones, under 95% of them seen just once. This specimen consisted of peripheral blood, obtained on day 0 of MenACWY control vaccination. The receptors were gathered from an adult in good health.

The DNA for the CDR3 is TGCGCCAGCAGCACCTCCGGGACAGGGAATCAGCCCCAGCATTTT. Translation: CASSTSGTGNQPQHF. The chain joins TRBV4-1 to TRBJ1-5, with 9 bases identical to TRBD1. V lost 5 bases to trimming and J lost 4 bases; unmatched junction nucleotides: 6. This CDR3 spans 15 amino acids. CDR1 is MGHRA and CDR2 is YSYEKL in the germline V gene.

This clone has just a few counts. The DNA of the CDR3 is TGTGCCAGCAGTTTCATGGAGGCCCAGCATTTT. Residues: CASSFMEAQHF. V and J are TRBV12-3 or TRBV12-4 and TRBJ1-5; no firm D call. The CDR3 contains 11 residues. Trimming took off 3 bases at V and 11 bases at J, with 8 bases between the two ends.

This sequence joins TRBV20-1 and TRBJ2-3, with 9 bases identical to TRBD2. Germline V gene sequence: CDR1 DFQATT, CDR2 SNEGSKA (reference sequence). The CDR3 loop spans 14 amino acids. The trim removed 3 bases at V and 4 bases at J, leaving 5 bases unmatched. CDR3 in DNA: TGCAGTGCTAGTGAGGCGGGAGGGGCAGATACGCAGTATTTT. Translation gives CSASEAGGADTQYF.

The chain links TRBV5-5 to TRBJ2-7; 7 bases align to TRBD2. The V gene's germline CDR1 is SGHKS and CDR2 YYEKEE (reference sequence). Trimming at V came to 4 bases and at J to 3 bases, leaving 4 bases not matched to a gene. This CDR3 region has 13 residues. The CDR3 nucleotides are TGTGCCAGCAGCCCCGGGGAGGGCTACGAGCAGTACTTC. Protein: CASSPGEGYEQYF.

J is TRBJ2-3 and V is TRBV24-1; TRBD2 aligns across 9 bases. The trim removed 6 bases at V and 3 bases at J, leaving 3 bases unmatched. The germline V gene encodes CDR1 KGHDR and CDR2 SFDVKD. This CDR3 spans 14 amino acids. DNA for the CDR3: TGTGCCACCAGTAACAGCGGGGGGACAGATACGCAGTATTTT. This codes for CATSNSGGTDTQYF.

The gene calls are TRBV29-1 and TRBJ1-4; TRBD1 is a possible D gene (6 bases). Trimming removed 5 bases at V and 6 bases at J, with 13 bases between. The CDR3 length is 13 residues. Germline V lookup: CDR1 SQVTM, CDR2 ANQGSEA. The CDR3 bases are TGCAGCGTTACAGGGATGGGAGATGAAAAACTGTTTTTT. This translates into CSVTGMGDEKLFF.

The chain carries TRBV3-1 (or the pseudogene TRBV3-2) and TRBJ2-5; D possibly corresponds to TRBD2 (5 bases). V was trimmed by 0 bases and J by 5 bases, leaving 10 bases between them. Germline-derived CDR1 and CDR2 are LGHDT and YNNKEL (reference sequence). CDR3 length: 14 amino acids. CDR3 in DNA: TGTGCCAGCAGCCAAGAGGGAGCATTGGAGACCCAGTACTTC. The encoded protein is CASSQEGALETQYF.

The genes are TRBV3-1 (or the pseudogene TRBV3-2) and TRBJ2-7; D might be TRBD2 (6 bases). This CDR3 has 12 amino acids. Germline V gene data show CDR1 as LGHDT and CDR2 as YNNKEL (reference sequence). V was pared by 1 base and J by 13 bases, with 14 bases between. As DNA, the CDR3 is TGTGCCAGCAGCCAAGGCCCGGAGGGGAACTACTTC. Protein: CASSQGPEGNYF.

The chain joins TRBV5-1 to TRBJ2-3; D is possibly TRBD1 or TRBD2 (5 bases each). Germline V gene data show CDR1 as SGHRS and CDR2 as YFSETQ. Trimming took off 4 bases at V and 4 bases at J, with 13 bases between the two ends. The CDR3 consists of 14 residues. The CDR3 region is CASSPSTGPDTQYF. CDR3 coding DNA: TGCGCCAGCAGCCCTTCTACGGGGCCAGATACGCAGTATTTT.

This clone has a single count. The genes are TRBV12-3 or TRBV12-4 and TRBJ2-1; 7 positions agree with TRBD2. With 7 bases clipped from V and 9 bases from J, the junction kept 9 bases outside the gene matches. The CDR3 runs to 13 residues. The CDR3 DNA reads TGTGCCAGCATCCTCTGGGAGGGCGGTGAGCAGTTCTTC. Its translation is CASILWEGGEQFF.